This T cell receptor (beta chain) is from a study of monozygotic twins with inflammatory bowel disease. Broader study findings: Repertoire similarity did not separate concordant from discordant twins, possibly from limited power.

Germline V gene sequence: CDR1 SGHRS, CDR2 YFSETQ. The CDR3 runs 16 residues. Researchers used 3500 ng of total RNA for each TCR library. Per sample, reverse transcription was split into eight reactions. For each CDR3 protein, TCRdb gives one entry from its re-call of the 5' RACE reads, without DNA. The sample shows approximately 400,000 distinct CDR3 sequences, and about 2.3% sits with its ten largest clones. As regards this clonotype: No antigen is known for it.

Sequencing used blood. The clonotype comes from a human donor with ulcerative colitis or Crohn's disease, or a healthy co-twin of an affected twin (not recorded which). This chain connects TRBV5-1 to TRBJ2-3; TCRdb lists TRBD1, though no DNA is available to test this call. CDR3 loop: CASSLRQTTGGDTQYF.